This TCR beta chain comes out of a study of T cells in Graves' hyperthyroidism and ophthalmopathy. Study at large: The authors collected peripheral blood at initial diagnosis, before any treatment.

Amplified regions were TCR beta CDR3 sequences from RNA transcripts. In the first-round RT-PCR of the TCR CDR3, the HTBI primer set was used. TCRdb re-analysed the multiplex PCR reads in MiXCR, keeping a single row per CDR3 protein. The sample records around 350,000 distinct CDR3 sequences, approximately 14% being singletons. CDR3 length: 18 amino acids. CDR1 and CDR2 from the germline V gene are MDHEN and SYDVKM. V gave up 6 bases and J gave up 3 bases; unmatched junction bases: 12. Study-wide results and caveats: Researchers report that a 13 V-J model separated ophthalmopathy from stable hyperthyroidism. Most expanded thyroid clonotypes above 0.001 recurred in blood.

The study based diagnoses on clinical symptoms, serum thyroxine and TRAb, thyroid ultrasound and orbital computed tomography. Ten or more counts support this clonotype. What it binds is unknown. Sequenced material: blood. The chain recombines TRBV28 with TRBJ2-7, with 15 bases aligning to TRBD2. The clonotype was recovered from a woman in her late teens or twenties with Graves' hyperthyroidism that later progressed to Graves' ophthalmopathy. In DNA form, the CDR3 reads TGTGCCAGCAGGTATATGGGACTAGCGGGAGGCAAGAACTACGAGCAGTACTTC. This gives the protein CASRYMGLAGGKNYEQYF.